The clone carrying this TCR beta chain was counted only a few times. Its cognate antigen is unknown. These data originate in a study of identical twins. General study results and limits: Models underpredicted monozygotic twin sharing of out-of-frame TCR alpha. Fewer insertions marked abundant cord blood beta clonotypes; young adult naive trended weakly, memory not at all. Twins' surplus sharing was weaker for beta out-of-frame sequences.

Between the trimmed V and J ends, which lost 1 base and 9 bases, there was a span of 7 bases. CDR1 MDHEN and CDR2 SYDVKM come from the germline V gene. CDR3 length: 11 residues. Each CDR3 protein is one row after TCRdb ran MiXCR on the 5' RACE reads. The sample lists 1.5 million to 2 million distinct CDR3 sequences, roughly a third seen once, with around 0.25% in the top ten. This TCR came from a newborn girl in good health. V usage is TRBV28 and J usage is TRBJ2-7; no definite D call. Material for sequencing was cord blood. CDR3 region: CASSLSARQYF. As DNA, the CDR3 is TGTGCCAGCAGTTTATCGGCGCGGCAGTACTTC.